This T cell receptor beta chain comes out of a study of shared clonotypes between healthy human individuals. Some clones are missing from TCRdb's copy, which holds only in-frame ones; the method was immunoSEQ multiplex PCR. The table lists 2 million to 2.5 million clones, approximately 93% of them singletons, with about 0.39% in the top ten. The sample comprised naive CD4+ T cells from PBMCs. The subset denotes: CD45RA+ positively selected. The clonotype comes from a man aged 18 to 29 in good health. Some clones in this sample may be carry-over from other donors' samples.

CDR3 bases: TGTGCCAGCAGTTTCTCCAACAGGGGTGGAACTGAAGCTTTCTTT. Its protein product is CASSFSNRGGTEAFF. This chain links TRBV28 with TRBJ1-1, with 7 bases that match TRBD1. The CDR3 loop spans 15 amino acids. CDR1 is MDHEN, CDR2 SYDVKM, per germline. Losses at the gene ends were 3 bases for V and 5 bases for J; bases not matched to a gene: 9.